This TCR beta chain was observed in a study of control samples from healthy donors and cancer patients. This table comes from immunoSEQ multiplex PCR, and its TCRdb copy is limited to in-frame clones, with some not included. Among under 300,000 clones listed, around 80% were seen once. With 4 bases clipped from V and 0 bases from J, the junction kept 9 bases outside the gene matches. Germline CDR1 and CDR2: SGDLS and YYNGEE. CDR3 length equals 18 residues. This clonotype originated in a woman in her fifties or sixties with lung cancer. Sequenced sample: PBMCs. The chain employs TRBV9 and TRBJ2-1; 11 bases match TRBD2. In DNA form, the CDR3 reads TGTGCCAGCAGCCCTGGGACTAGCGGACCTTCCTCCTACAATGAGCAGTTCTTC. Amino acids: CASSPGTSGPSSYNEQFF.